The clone carrying this TCR beta chain was recorded once. This entry is derived from a study of blood T cell repertoires in COVID-19. Trimming shortened V by 1 base and J by 4 bases, and 10 bases separated the two germline ends. Germline CDR1 reads SNHLY; CDR2 reads FYNNEI. This CDR3 region has 14 residues. Participants' reported clinical history set cohort assignment. Sequencing was performed with immunoSEQ multiplex PCR; in TCRdb, only in-frame clones are kept and a portion is missing. The table has 150,000 or so clones, over 80% seen once. The receptor was derived from an older woman who had recovered from COVID-19. The chain uses TRBV2 and TRBJ1-1; D not certain. The specimen was PBMCs or T cells enriched from blood (not recorded which). CDR3 amino acids: CASSEGRGGTEAFF. DNA of the CDR3: TGTGCCAGCAGTGAAGGGCGGGGTGGCACTGAAGCTTTCTTT.